The present TCR beta chain was sequenced within a study of T-cell memory formation after mild COVID-19 (dated by TCRdb to the early 2020s). In terms of the full investigation: TCR sequence clusters from the two donors were found to be largely donor specific. The cohort was made up of two young adult volunteers, one female and one male, who were previously healthy. T-cell clones expanding and contracting after mild COVID-19 in a couple of donors were tracked by longitudinal TCRalpha and TCRbeta repertoire sequencing.

Ficoll-Paque density gradient centrifugation was used to isolate PBMCs. Comments on this clonotype: Its antigen is unknown. Nothing much larger sits one base from this clone, and base qualities are not available.

Reading from cysteine to phenylalanine, the CDR3 counts 14 amino acids. Kept here is only the CDR3 DNA, which spans 42 bases and is read in frame from base 1. After removal of 7 bases from V and 6 bases from J, the junction retains 9 bases not matched to a gene. The investigation overall reported the following: SARS-CoV-2 specificity was not confirmed for the second-wave clones peaking on day 37. Only two mild cases were covered by the study, and larger cohorts that include severe cases with pre-infection samples were considered necessary. The detection of some responding clones in pre-infection memory suggests that pre-existing cross-reactive memory T cells joined the SARS-CoV-2 response. From day 15 to 85, contracting clones showed balanced CD4/CD8 phenotypes, whereas a second wave of clones that expanded from day 15 to 37 leaned towards CD4+. Contracting CD4+ clones were located mainly in the CM and EM memory subsets, whereas CD8+ clones were found to be enriched in EMRA.

The instrument was an Illumina NovaSeq 6000. TCRalpha and TCRbeta cDNA libraries were built by 5'RACE with constant-segment primers, adding sample barcodes and unique molecular identifiers. Trizol reagent was used to extract RNA from every sample. Library amplification was performed in two PCR steps, and a second sample barcode and Illumina TruSeq adapters were introduced in the second step. Sequencing of the libraries was done on an Illumina NovaSeq, producing 2 x 150 bp paired-end reads. On the authors' methods: Reads were demultiplexed and collapsed into UMI-guided consensus sequences with migec v1.2.7. Using mixcr v2.1.11, the UMI consensuses were aligned to TRA and TRB V and J templates and assembled into clonotypes. Clonotypes were classified as expanded or contracted when called significant by both edgeR and NoisET, with noise models trained on biological replicates. For edgeR calls, a false discovery rate-adjusted p below 0.01 and a log2 fold-change threshold of 1 were applied. PCA with hierarchical clustering of max-normalized trajectories of the 1000 most abundant clonotypes was used as exploratory dynamics analysis. The CD4 or CD8 phenotype of responding clones was assigned using the separately sequenced CD4+ and CD8+ repertoires. TCRdb passed the public sequencing reads through fastp at Q25 and MiXCR, retaining productive beta sequences. Each CDR3 protein gets just one entry, which takes the most common genes and DNA from the rows behind it. The V and J calls shown here were made by TCRdb, not taken from the authors' results. The sample table holds hundreds of thousands of distinct CDR3 sequences, of which 20% to 25% were seen once. About 8.2% of the sample lies in the top ten.

Input material: PBMCs or a T cell subset sorted from them (not recorded which). This clonotype was obtained from an adult woman who had mild COVID-19 (a few samples of this study predate the infection). The sample titles of this study are shuffled in the database, so cell type and time point are left out; the donor was told from shared clones. The chain is assembled from TRBV12-3 or TRBV12-4 and TRBJ2-4, and 7 junction bases match TRBD1. CDR3 sequence: CASTYRQGANIQYF. The DNA is as follows: TGTGCCAGCACCTATAGACAGGGTGCAAACATTCAGTACTTC.